These T cell receptor beta chains were read from a single sample in a study of beta chain features in type 1 diabetes. The table came from immunoSEQ multiplex PCR; TCRdb's copy has only in-frame clones and leaves some out. Of 600,000 to 700,000 clones in the sample, roughly 12% were seen once. What was sequenced was naive CD4+ T cells from blood. The receptors shown here come from a man aged 30 to 39 with type 1 diabetes. Both conserved end residues are part of each CDR3. Fields, in order: J gene, D gene, clone size, V gene, CDR3 protein, CDR3 DNA. The D gene is left open where the match is weak. The size field is filled for only some rows; it gives once, few, many or a size class.

TRBJ2-7 NA few TRBV27 CASGYYEQYF TGTGCCAGCGGATACTACGAGCAGTACTTC
TRBJ2-2 NA few TRBV19 CASSIIRWSGELFF TGTGCCAGTAGTATTATTAGGTGGTCCGGGGAGCTGTTTTTT
TRBJ2-5 NA few TRBV2 CASKQWPLGETQYF TGTGCCAGCAAGCAGTGGCCGTTGGGGGAGACCCAGTACTTC
TRBJ2-7 TRBD1 NA TRBV10-1 CASSESGTAPYEQYF TGCGCCAGCAGTGAGTCGGGGACAGCCCCCTACGAGCAGTACTTC
TRBJ2-5 NA NA TRBV7-9 CASSLVGETQYF TGTGCCAGCAGCTTAGTTGGCGAGACCCAGTACTTC
TRBJ2-2 TRBD2 few TRBV11-2 CASSLVGTRITGELFF TGTGCCAGCAGCTTAGTTGGGACTAGGATCACCGGGGAGCTGTTTTTT
TRBJ1-5 NA NA TRBV7-9 CASSSGTQDNQPQHF TGTGCCAGCAGCTCCGGGACTCAAGACAATCAGCCCCAGCATTTT
TRBJ1-2 NA few TRBV7-3 CASGVSSYGYTF TGTGCCAGCGGAGTCTCAAGCTATGGCTACACCTTC
TRBJ2-2 TRBD1 NA TRBV6-1 CASSLQTGHTGELFF TGTGCCAGCAGTTTACAGACAGGGCACACCGGGGAGCTGTTTTTT
TRBJ2-2 NA NA TRBV7-2 CASSLIISVQPNTGELFF TGTGCCAGCAGCTTAATAATTAGTGTCCAGCCGAACACCGGGGAGCTGTTTTTT
TRBJ1-1 TRBD1 few TRBV7-2 CASSLQGARAEAFF TGTGCCAGCAGCTTACAGGGGGCTAGGGCTGAAGCTTTCTTT
TRBJ2-1 NA many TRBV5-1 CASSFRGPDDNEQFF TGCGCCAGCAGCTTCCGGGGGCCCGACGACAATGAGCAGTTCTTC